The 23 T cell receptor beta chains listed next were all sequenced from one sample in a study of T-cell reconstitution after alpha-beta-depleted transplantation in children. This sample's TCRbeta library carried unique molecular identifier barcodes. MiXCR, run by TCRdb on the PCR reads, gives a single entry per CDR3 protein. The repertoire includes around 96,000 distinct CDR3 sequences, 9.5% to 15% of them detected once, and 14% sits in the top ten. Sequencing used PBMCs from the stem cell graft donor, obtained from the stem cell graft. The source of these receptors is a human donor who donated a stem cell graft to a child with inherited bone marrow failure.

The table lists this clonotype with many counts. The chain employs TRBV3-1 and TRBJ2-1; the match to TRBD2 covers 9 bases. The CDR3 is 16 amino acids. The ends lost 1 base at V and 5 bases at J; junction bases unmatched: 6. Germline values: CDR1 LGHDT, CDR2 YNNKEL (reference sequence). The CDR3 reads CASSQVTSGFNNEQFF. The CDR3 DNA reads as TGTGCCAGCAGCCAAGTAACTAGCGGGTTTAACAATGAGCAGTTCTTC.

The sample holds many counts of this clonotype. The chain is built from TRBV4-2 and TRBJ2-7; D may be TRBD1 (7 bases). Germline V gene data show CDR1 as LGHNA and CDR2 as YNFKEQ. CDR3 length equals 16 residues. Trimming removed 4 bases at V and 3 bases at J, with 19 bases between. CDR3 protein: CASSLLVGQGGYEQYF. The CDR3 DNA reads TGTGCCAGCAGCCTCCTAGTCGGGCAGGGGGGCTACGAGCAGTACTTC.

Ten or more counts support this clonotype. The chain combines TRBV7-9 with TRBJ1-5; 10 bases agree with TRBD1. The germline CDR1 and CDR2 sequences are SEHNR and FQNEAQ (reference sequence). V gave up 1 base and J gave up 13 bases; unmatched junction bases: 4. The CDR3 consists of 13 residues. The CDR3 loop is CASSLGGTGVQHF. CDR3 DNA sequence: TGTGCCAGCAGCTTAGGGGGGACAGGGGTTCAGCATTTT.

This clonotype was seen many times. The chain combines TRBV21-1 with TRBJ1-2. TRBV21-1 is listed as a pseudogene. This CDR3 comprises 16 residues. The CDR3 nucleotides read TGTGCCAGCAGCAAAGAACGGGCGGGGTCGTACTATGGCTACACCTTC. Protein product: CASSKERAGSYYGYTF.

This clonotype was seen at least ten times. CDR3 DNA: TGTGCCAGCAGCTTGTTTCAGGTCTCCACAGATACGCAGTATTTT. Protein sequence: CASSLFQVSTDTQYF. J is TRBJ2-3 and V is TRBV11-2, with D hard to call. Germline CDR1 is SGHAT and CDR2 is FQNNGV. The CDR3 contains 15 residues. With 3 bases removed from V and 2 bases from J, the gap between germline ends came to 12 bases.

This clonotype has a count of ten or more. This chain connects TRBV5-1 to TRBJ1-1, with D maybe TRBD1 (6 bases). The length of the CDR3 is 14 residues. Germline loops: CDR1 SGHRS, CDR2 YFSETQ. Trimming cost V 5 bases and J 1 base, with 12 bases left between them. CDR3 in DNA: TGCGCCAGCAGGCAACAGGGATCGAACACTGAAGCTTTCTTT. Translating gives CASRQQGSNTEAFF.

The V and J genes are TRBV4-3 and TRBJ1-4; D not certain. Germline V CDR1 and CDR2: LGHNA, YSLEER. The CDR3 is made up of 14 amino acids. The V end lost 2 bases, the J end lost 5 bases, and 9 bases lay between the germline ends. This CDR3 is CASSQQGTNEKLFF. In DNA, the CDR3 is TGCGCCAGCAGCCAACAAGGAACAAATGAAAAACTGTTTTTT.

This clonotype was seen at least ten times. The rearrangement uses TRBV28 and TRBJ1-2; a weak D match, TRBD1 (6 bases). In germline, CDR1 is MDHEN, CDR2 SYDVKM. This CDR3 is 16 amino acids long. The germline V and J ends were trimmed by 4 bases and 8 bases, with 23 bases remaining between them. CDR3 region: CASSSPDRSPRLGYTF. The DNA of the CDR3 is TGTGCCAGCAGTTCCCCCGACAGGTCACCTCGACTGGGCTACACCTTC.

At least ten counts were recorded for this clonotype. The rearrangement uses TRBV27 and TRBJ2-7, with no clear D. The V and J ends lost 3 bases and 2 bases respectively, with 11 bases between them. The CDR3 is 14 amino acids. CDR1 and CDR2 from the germline V gene are MNHEY and SMNVEV (reference sequence). The CDR3 region is CASSLAGQPYEQYF. CDR3 nucleotides: TGTGCCAGCAGTTTGGCAGGTCAACCCTACGAGCAGTACTTC.

This clonotype showed up many times. The chain has TRBV12-3 or TRBV12-4 and TRBJ1-2; TRBD1 aligns across 7 bases. V trimming: 6 bases; J trimming: 0 bases; junction bases outside the gene matches: 4. This CDR3 has 14 amino acids. The CDR3 nucleotides are TGTGCCAGCAGCAACAGGGGTACTAACTATGGCTACACCTTC. It yields the protein CASSNRGTNYGYTF.

This clonotype appeared many times. The chain carries TRBV20-1 and TRBJ2-1; 14 bases match TRBD2. The germline gives CDR1 DFQATT, CDR2 SNEGSKA (reference sequence). This CDR3 comprises 15 residues. The V segment lost 5 bases and the J segment 7 bases; nucleotides outside the gene matches: 7. The CDR3 is CSAVPRLAGGNEQFF. The CDR3 DNA reads TGCAGTGCTGTTCCCCGACTAGCGGGGGGGAATGAGCAGTTCTTC.

For this clonotype: A much larger clonotype is one base distant, so this may be a read error. V is TRBV6-1 and J is TRBJ1-1; D uncertain. The CDR3 extends over 13 amino acids. Germline-derived CDR1 and CDR2 are MNHNS and SASEGT. The CDR3 sequence is CDSLQRWGTEAFF. In nucleotides, the CDR3 is TGTGACAGCCTTCAACGTTGGGGCACTGAAGCTTTCTTT.

This clonotype was detected ten times or more. The chain couples TRBV7-2 to TRBJ2-7; possibly TRBD2 for D (5 bases). Germline V gene data show CDR1 as SGHTA and CDR2 as FQGNSA. The length of the CDR3 is 15 residues. Trimming pared 4 bases from V and 4 bases from J, leaving 17 bases between. The CDR3 loop reads CASSSRTGPDYEQYF. The CDR3 bases are TGTGCCAGCAGCTCGAGGACTGGTCCAGATTACGAGCAGTACTTC. Full variable domain (missing parts from reference TRBV7-2 and TRBJ2-7): GAGVSQSPSNKVTEKGKDVELRCDPISGHTALYWYRQSLGQGLEFLIYFQGNSAPDKSGLPSDRFSAERTGGSVSTLTIQRTQQEDSAVYLCASSSRTGPDYEQYFGPGTRLTVT.

The rearrangement uses TRBV19 and TRBJ1-5, with 7 bases that match TRBD1. After removal of 4 bases from V and 3 bases from J, the junction contained 3 bases not matched to a gene. Germline V gene data show CDR1 as LNHDA and CDR2 as SQIVND (reference sequence). This CDR3 is built from 14 residues. CDR3 in amino acids: CASSKTGHNQPQHF. The CDR3 DNA reads as TGTGCCAGTAGTAAGACAGGGCACAATCAGCCCCAGCATTTT.

Comments on this clonotype: Its ends do not fully match the called genes, so a read error is possible. This chain connects TRBV6-2 or TRBV6-3 to TRBJ2-1; D possibly corresponds to TRBD1 (7 bases). Germline V gives CDR1 MNHEY, CDR2 SVGEGT. The length of the CDR3 is 12 residues. The CDR3 nucleotides are TGTGCCAGCAGTTGGGGGGACAGCCCAACGGTCTTC. It codes for CASSWGDSPTVF.

In this sample, this clonotype turned up many times. The chain couples TRBV18 to TRBJ1-6; TRBD1 agrees at 7 bases. J lost 14 bases, V lost 3 bases, and 16 bases had no gene match. The CDR3 has 16 residues. Germline assignment: CDR1 KGHSH and CDR2 LQKENI. CDR3 bases: TGTGCCAGCTCACCCACAGGGGACATCTCCGGGGGAGCCCTCCACTTT. Translating gives CASSPTGDISGGALHF.

Ten or more counts support this clonotype. J is TRBJ1-1 and V is TRBV5-1; 8 bases fit TRBD1. CDR3 length: 15 amino acids. CDR1 and CDR2 (germline): SGHRS, YFSETQ. The V segment lost 3 bases and the J segment 4 bases; nucleotides outside the gene matches: 8. The CDR3, as DNA: TGCGCCAGCAGCTCGGGGACAGGAGGTAGCACTGAAGCTTTCTTT. Translated, it gives CASSSGTGGSTEAFF.

This clonotype was found many times. Here the CDR3 DNA reads TGTGCCAGCAGCCCCATGACAGTCTCCTACGAGCAGTACTTC. It codes for CASSPMTVSYEQYF. The chain links TRBV7-2 to TRBJ2-7, with a possible D match to TRBD1 (5 bases). The CDR3 contains 14 residues. V lost 5 bases, J lost 0 bases, and 11 bases lay in between. CDR1 and CDR2 from the germline V gene are SGHTA and FQGNSA.

This sequence joins TRBV18 and TRBJ2-1; D not resolved. Germline V gene data show CDR1 as KGHSH and CDR2 as LQKENI. The V end lost 6 bases, the J end lost 8 bases, and 11 bases lay between the germline ends. The CDR3 loop spans 12 amino acids. CDR3 nucleotides: TGTGCCAGCTCCTTATCCTTCGATGAGCAGTTCTTC. Residues: CASSLSFDEQFF.

This clonotype came up many times. The chain is built from TRBV2 and TRBJ2-3; weak D call: TRBD1 (6 bases). The length of the CDR3 is 14 residues. Germline CDR1 and CDR2: SNHLY and FYNNEI. V was trimmed by 2 bases and J by 6 bases, leaving 12 bases between them. CDR3 loop: CASSESSGADTQYF. CDR3 nucleotides: TGTGCCAGCAGTGAATCCTCAGGGGCTGATACGCAGTATTTT. Together with reference TRBV2 and TRBJ2-3, the CDR3 gives the full variable domain: EPEVTQTPSHQVTQMGQEVILRCVPISNHLYFYWYRQILGQKVEFLVSFYNNEISEKSEIFDDQFSVERPDGSNFTLKIRSTKLEDSAMYFCASSESSGADTQYFGPGTRLTVL.

This clonotype was detected many times. The chain uses TRBV20-1 and TRBJ2-7; 11 nucleotides agree with TRBD2. This CDR3 contains 17 residues. Trimming removed 3 bases from V and 2 bases from J; junction bases left unmatched: 12. The germline V gene has CDR1 DFQATT and CDR2 SNEGSKA (reference sequence). The CDR3 is CSARPVSSGRTPYEQYF. CDR3 nucleotide sequence: TGCAGTGCTAGGCCTGTTTCTAGCGGGAGGACCCCCTACGAGCAGTACTTC.

J is TRBJ2-5 and V is TRBV25-1; the match to TRBD1 covers 7 bases. The V gene's germline CDR1 is MGHDK and CDR2 SYGVNS. Germline trimming cut 5 bases from V and 5 bases from J; bases unmatched to any gene: 17. CDR3 length: 17 residues. The CDR3 DNA reads TGTGCCAGCAGTCAATTAAACCCGGGACAGTCGGAGGAGACCCAGTACTTC. Translating it yields CASSQLNPGQSEETQYF.

This clonotype has ten or more counts. The rearrangement links TRBV24-1 to TRBJ2-6, with a weak D call TRBD1 (6 bases). Deletions cut 2 bases from V and 3 bases from J, with 10 bases between. The CDR3 length is 16 residues. CDR1 and CDR2 from the germline V gene are KGHDR and SFDVKD. This CDR3 is CATSDSTGFGANVLTF. CDR3 sequence (DNA): TGTGCCACCAGTGATTCCACAGGGTTTGGGGCCAACGTCCTGACTTTC.